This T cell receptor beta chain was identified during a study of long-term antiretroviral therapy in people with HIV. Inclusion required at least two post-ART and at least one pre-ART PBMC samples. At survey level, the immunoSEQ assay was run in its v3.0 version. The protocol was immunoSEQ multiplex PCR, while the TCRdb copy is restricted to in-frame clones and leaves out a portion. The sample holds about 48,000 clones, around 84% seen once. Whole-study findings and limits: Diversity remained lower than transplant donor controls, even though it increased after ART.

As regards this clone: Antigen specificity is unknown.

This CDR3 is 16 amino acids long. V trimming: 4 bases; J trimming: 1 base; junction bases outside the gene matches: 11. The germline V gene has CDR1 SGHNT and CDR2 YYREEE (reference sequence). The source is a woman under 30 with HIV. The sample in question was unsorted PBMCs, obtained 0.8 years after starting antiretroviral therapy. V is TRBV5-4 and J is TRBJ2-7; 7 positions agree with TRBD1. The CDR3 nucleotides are TGTGCCAGCAGCCGTGGACAGGCCGTCCCATCCTACGAGCAGTACTTC. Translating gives CASSRGQAVPSYEQYF. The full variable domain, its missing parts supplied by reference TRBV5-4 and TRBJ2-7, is ETGVTQSPTHLIKTRGQQVTLRCSSQSGHNTVSWYQQALGQGPQFIFQYYREEENGRGNFPPRFSGLQFPNYSSELNVNALELDDSALYLCASSRGQAVPSYEQYFGPGTRLTVT.